The TCR beta chain described here comes from a study of cytomegalovirus exposure and HLA in healthy donors. In the study overall: An early release of data contained approximately 80 million unique TCRs, which came from HLA-typed donors.

To note about this clone: Its antigen is undetermined.

Points from the study as a whole: Cytomegalovirus-associated TCR beta chains were listed, numbering 150 to 200. Some highly shared sequence variants likely arose as a pipeline artifact.

PCR employed 60 Vbeta and 13 Jbeta primers. Clones were read by immunoSEQ multiplex PCR, and TCRdb kept only the in-frame ones, dropping some. This table holds some 190,000 clones, about 83% found once. Between the trimmed V and J ends, which lost 5 bases and 2 bases, there was a span of 16 bases. In germline, CDR1 is SGHVS, CDR2 FQNEAQ. The length of the CDR3 is 15 residues. The TCR comes from a female donor in good health and CMV-seronegative. The chain recombines TRBV7-8 with TRBJ2-7; D perhaps matches TRBD1 (6 bases). Input material: PBMCs. CDR3 DNA: TGTGCCAGCAGCCAGCGGTGGGACACGGCCTACGAGCAGTACTTC. Translated, it gives CASSQRWDTAYEQYF. Full variable domain (rest looked up from reference TRBV7-8 and TRBJ2-7): GAGVSQSPRYKVAKRGQDVALRCDPISGHVSLFWYQQALGQGPEFLTYFQNEAQLDKSGLPSDRFFAERPEGSVSTLKIQRTQQEDSAVYLCASSQRWDTAYEQYFGPGTRLTVT.